These 7 T cell receptor beta chains share one sample of origin, sequenced in a study of Ad26.COV2.S vaccination and SARS-CoV-2 variants. The treatment: 15 to 20 received Ad26.COV2.S at low or high dose, single or two shots; 5 received placebo; per-sample allocation not given. Samples analyzed were those drawn on day 63 after the first vaccine or placebo injection. Sequenced by immunoSEQ multiplex PCR; TCRdb stores in-frame clones only, minus some. The sample carries 300,000 to 400,000 clones, 90% recorded once. Sample: peripheral blood, taken in a trial of Ad26.COV2.S vaccine versus placebo. The receptors were sampled from a person aged 18-60 years who received the Ad26.COV2.S COVID-19 vaccine or a placebo.

The gene calls are TRBV5-3 and TRBJ1-3, with D maybe TRBD1 (5 bases). TRBV5-3 is filed as an ORF, its function uncertain. This CDR3 has 17 amino acids. V lost 2 bases, J lost 8 bases, and 23 bases lay in between. The DNA of the CDR3 is TGTGCCAGAAGCTTATATCTGGGACCTCGGGCGGTGGACACCATATATTTT. Its protein is CARSLYLGPRAVDTIYF.

The CDR3 coding sequence is TGTGCCAGCAGCTTAGTAGCGGCGGGAGGCCACACCGGGGAGCTGTTTTTT. It encodes CASSLVAAGGHTGELFF. The chain uses TRBV7-9 and TRBJ2-2, with 8 bases that match TRBD2. In germline, CDR1 is SEHNR, CDR2 FQNEAQ (reference sequence). The CDR3 contains 17 residues. Trimming removed 1 base from V and 3 bases from J; junction bases left unmatched: 7.

The CDR3 sequence: CASSPFWWDGGYTF. CDR3 in DNA: TGTGCCAGCAGCCCCTTCTGGTGGGACGGCGGCTACACCTTC. The chain carries TRBV6-4 and TRBJ1-2, with D possibly matching TRBD1 (5 bases). Germline CDR1 reads MRHNA; CDR2 reads SNTAGT. V lost 6 bases and J lost 8, with 19 bases in between. This CDR3 region has 14 residues.

The rearrangement uses TRBV3-1 (or the pseudogene TRBV3-2) and TRBJ1-2, with a possible D match to TRBD1 (5 bases). CDR1 and CDR2 (germline): LGHDT, YNNKEL (reference sequence). CDR3 length equals 13 residues. V lost 1 base, J lost 11 bases, and 14 bases lay in between. CDR3: CASSQGDLLGYTF. The CDR3 nucleotides are TGTGCCAGCAGCCAAGGGGACTTATTGGGATACACCTTC.

This chain joins TRBV7-2 and TRBJ2-1; the D is unclear. Trimming pared 5 bases from V and 4 bases from J, leaving 12 bases between. The CDR3 contains 14 residues. Germline V lookup: CDR1 SGHTA, CDR2 FQGNSA. In DNA, the CDR3 is TGTGCCAGCAGCGAAGCGCTTGGTTACAATGAGCAGTTCTTC. Translated, it gives CASSEALGYNEQFF.

The chain employs TRBV19 and TRBJ1-2; 12 positions match TRBD1. This CDR3 has 13 residues. Germline V lookup: CDR1 LNHDA, CDR2 SQIVND (reference sequence). Losses at the gene ends were 8 bases for V and 7 bases for J; bases not matched to a gene: 5. Written as DNA, the CDR3 is TGTGCCAGTCGGGACAGGGGGCTGTCTGGCTACACCTTC. Its translation is CASRDRGLSGYTF.

The chain has TRBV7-3 and TRBJ2-5; D gene ambiguous. V lost 5 bases and J 1 base, leaving 8 bases between the germline ends. The CDR3 sequence is 13 residues long. Germline lookup yields CDR1 SGHTA and CDR2 FQGTGA. The CDR3 DNA follows: TGTGCCAGCAGCGCAATGGGCCAAGAGACCCAGTACTTC. Protein product: CASSAMGQETQYF.